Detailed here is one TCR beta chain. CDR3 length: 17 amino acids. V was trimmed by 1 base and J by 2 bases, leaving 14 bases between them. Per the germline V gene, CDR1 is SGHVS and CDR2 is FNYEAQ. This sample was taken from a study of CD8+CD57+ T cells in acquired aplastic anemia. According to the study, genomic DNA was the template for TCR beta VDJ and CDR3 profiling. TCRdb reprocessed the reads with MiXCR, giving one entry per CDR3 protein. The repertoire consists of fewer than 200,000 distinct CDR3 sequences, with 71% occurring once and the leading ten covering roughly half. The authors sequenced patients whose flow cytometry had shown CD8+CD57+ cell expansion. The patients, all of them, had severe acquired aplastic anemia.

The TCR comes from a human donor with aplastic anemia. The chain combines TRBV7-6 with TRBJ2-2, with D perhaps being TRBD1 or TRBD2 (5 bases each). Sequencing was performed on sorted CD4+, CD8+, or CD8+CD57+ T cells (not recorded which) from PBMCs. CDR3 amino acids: CASSLEVPGSNTGELFF. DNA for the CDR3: TGTGCCAGCAGCTTAGAGGTGCCAGGGAGCAACACCGGGGAGCTGTTTTTT.